Listed below are T cell receptor beta chains from one sample, sequenced in a study of cytomegalovirus exposure and HLA in healthy donors. Here immunoSEQ multiplex PCR was the method, and the copy in TCRdb shows in-frame clones only, minus some. Of approximately 200,000 clones in the sample, 60% to 85% were seen once. Material for sequencing was PBMCs. Source of these receptors: a girl under 18 in good health and CMV-seropositive. The CDR3 runs from the conserved cysteine through the conserved F or W. Fields, in order: J gene, V gene, CDR3 protein.

TRBJ2-3,TRBV18,CASSPSSGGLPDTQYF
TRBJ1-3,TRBV9,CASSAGTVGNTIYF
TRBJ2-7,TRBV6-5,CASSYGRGTSYEQYF
TRBJ1-1,TRBV6-1,CASSRGRNTEAFF
TRBJ2-7,TRBV7-9,CASSPSGDRSYEQYF
TRBJ2-7,TRBV29-1,CSVDDSSYEQYF
TRBJ2-7,TRBV5-1,CASSLAAGVLYEQYF
TRBJ1-1,TRBV7-2,CASSSQGGNTEAFF
TRBJ1-4,TRBV6-4,CASSGQGGITNEKLFF
TRBJ1-4,TRBV27,CASKTRGTANEKLFF
TRBJ1-3,TRBV7-2,CASSLAAAFSGNTIYF
TRBJ2-7,TRBV18,CASSPTSLAGVNYEQYF
TRBJ2-3,TRBV29-1,CSGRIGGGDTQYF
TRBJ1-1,TRBV5-1,CASSFDRGTEAFF
TRBJ1-6,TRBV10-3,CAIRREHREQGSPLHF
TRBJ1-6,TRBV4-1,CASSRGRVWDSPLHF
TRBJ1-1,TRBV4-1,CASRRTGVLTEAFF
TRBJ2-7,TRBV2,CASSPMQGSKEQYF
TRBJ2-5,TRBV4-3,CASSQDLWGAGETQYF
TRBJ2-1,TRBV19,CASSIGGLATYNEQFF
TRBJ1-6,TRBV12-5,CASGSGQGNSPLHF
TRBJ2-2,TRBV10-1,CASSGNRGFDGELFF
TRBJ1-4,TRBV6-1,CASSVGWANEKLFF
TRBJ2-3,TRBV4-3,CASSQDRGLGTDTQYF
TRBJ2-7,TRBV11-2,CASSFNPGSYEQYF
TRBJ1-5,TRBV19,CASSGQGFQPQHF
TRBJ1-2,TRBV5-1,CASSGAGTGSGGYTF
TRBJ1-4,TRBV7-8,CASSLGQGKSWGNEKLFF
TRBJ1-4,TRBV29-1,CSARQGAREKLFF
TRBJ1-1,TRBV7-2,CASSLRTGHFTEAFF
TRBJ2-5,TRBV5-1,CASSTDTGETQYF
TRBJ1-2,TRBV14,CASSQVNPVRGADYGYTF
TRBJ2-1,TRBV27,CASSLSPGQGLFF
TRBJ1-2,TRBV6-1,CASQGGYTF
TRBJ1-4,TRBV7-9,CASSPLSEKLFF
TRBJ2-2,TRBV7-9,CASSPRGSGDYTGELFF
TRBJ2-4,TRBV11-3,CASIWDRGGNIQYF
TRBJ2-4,TRBV6-1,CASSGQILAKNIQYF
TRBJ1-2,TRBV7-8,CASSPVTFARSDYGYTF
TRBJ1-2,TRBV6-5,CASRGGNYGYTF
TRBJ1-1,TRBV5-1,CASSLEDRQAGTEAFF
TRBJ2-3,TRBV11-2,CASSLAFGGGVIDTQYF